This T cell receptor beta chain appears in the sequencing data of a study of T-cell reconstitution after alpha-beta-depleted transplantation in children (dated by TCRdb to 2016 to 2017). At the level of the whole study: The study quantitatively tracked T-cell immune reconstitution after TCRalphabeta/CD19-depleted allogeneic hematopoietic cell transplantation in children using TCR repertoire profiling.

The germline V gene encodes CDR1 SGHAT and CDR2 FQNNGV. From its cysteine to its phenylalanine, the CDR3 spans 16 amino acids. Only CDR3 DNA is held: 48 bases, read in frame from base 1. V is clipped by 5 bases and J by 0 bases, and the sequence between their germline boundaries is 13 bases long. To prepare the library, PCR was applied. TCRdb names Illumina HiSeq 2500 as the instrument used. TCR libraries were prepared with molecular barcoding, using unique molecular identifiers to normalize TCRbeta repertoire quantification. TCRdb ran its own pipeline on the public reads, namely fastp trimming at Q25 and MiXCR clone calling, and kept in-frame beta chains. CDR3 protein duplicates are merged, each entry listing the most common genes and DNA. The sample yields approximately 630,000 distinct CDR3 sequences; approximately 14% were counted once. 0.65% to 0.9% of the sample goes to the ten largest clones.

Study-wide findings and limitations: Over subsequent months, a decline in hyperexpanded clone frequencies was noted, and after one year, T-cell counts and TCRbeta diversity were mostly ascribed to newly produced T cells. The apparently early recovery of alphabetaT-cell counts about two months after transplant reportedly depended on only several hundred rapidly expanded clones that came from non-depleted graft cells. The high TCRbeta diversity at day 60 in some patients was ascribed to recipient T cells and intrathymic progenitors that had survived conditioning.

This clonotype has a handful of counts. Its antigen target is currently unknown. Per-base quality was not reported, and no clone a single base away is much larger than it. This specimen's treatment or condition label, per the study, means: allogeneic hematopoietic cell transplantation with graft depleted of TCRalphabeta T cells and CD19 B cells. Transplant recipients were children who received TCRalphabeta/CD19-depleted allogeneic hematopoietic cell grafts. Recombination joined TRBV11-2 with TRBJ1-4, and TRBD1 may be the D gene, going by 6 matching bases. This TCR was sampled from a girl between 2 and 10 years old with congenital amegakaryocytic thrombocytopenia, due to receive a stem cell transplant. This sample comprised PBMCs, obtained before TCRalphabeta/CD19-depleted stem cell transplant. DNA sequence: TGTGCCAGCAGCCGTGGACAGACTCCAACTAATGAAAAACTGTTTTTT. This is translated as CASSRGQTPTNEKLFF.